This TCR beta chain was documented in a study of CD8 T cells in ankylosing spondylitis. Study outcomes and limitations: A motif in TCR beta, a set of roughly 8 highly homologous variants, appeared characteristic of ankylosing spondylitis blood. Some motif variants had been reported before (in reactive arthritis synovial fluid and blood). CD8+ by phenotype, disease-linked clones were relatively rare in peripheral blood. There was reportedly significant enrichment of clones that were disease-linked in matched ankylosing spondylitis synovial fluid.

As concerns this clonotype: Its antigen remains unknown.

Germline CDR1 and CDR2: SGHRS and YFSETQ. CDR3 length: 16 residues. The junction had 8 bases not matched to a gene; V was cut back by 4 bases and J by 0 bases. As the method for making TCR beta libraries, quantitative 5'-RACE with molecular barcodes was used. TCRdb re-called the 5' RACE reads through MiXCR, storing one row per CDR3 protein. The table has roughly 300,000 distinct CDR3 sequences, around 7.6% seen once; the top ten hold roughly 15%. The gene calls are TRBV5-1 and TRBJ2-3, with 7 bases aligning to TRBD2. The specimen was blood, either unsorted or a sorted T cell fraction (not recorded which). This TCR was sampled from a male donor with ankylosing spondylitis. Here the CDR3 reads CASSRDASGSTDTQYF. The CDR3 DNA reads TGCGCCAGCAGCCGTGACGCTAGCGGTAGCACAGATACGCAGTATTTT.